This is a list of T cell receptor beta chains from one sample in a study of T cell changes during pregnancy in multiple sclerosis. TCRdb's table, derived via immunoSEQ multiplex PCR, lists solely in-frame clones and lacks some. The table includes 30,000 to 45,000 clones, about nine tenths detected once. This specimen consisted of CD4+ T cells from peripheral blood mononuclear cells, obtained in the second trimester of pregnancy. These receptors originate from a female donor in good health, enrolled as a control in a pregnancy study. The CDR3 runs from the conserved cysteine through the conserved F or W. A D gene is named only where the DNA matches it firmly. Clone size is not always given. Where it is, it says once, few, many or a class for expanded clones.

.	TRBV6-1	.	TRBJ1-5	CASSERTGPNQPQHF	TGTGCCAGCAGTGAAAGAACAGGGCCTAATCAGCCCCAGCATTTT
.	TRBV18	.	TRBJ2-7	CASSRAVYEQYF	TGTGCCAGCTCACGGGCAGTATACGAGCAGTACTTC
.	TRBV5-1	TRBD1	TRBJ2-7	CASSLGTGPRNEQYF	TGCGCCAGCAGCCTGGGGACAGGTCCGAGAAACGAGCAGTACTTC
.	TRBV6-1	.	TRBJ2-7	CASTPWGGEDEQYF	TGTGCCAGCACCCCTTGGGGGGGCGAGGACGAGCAGTACTTC
.	TRBV28	.	TRBJ2-3	CASSPLLLLTTPTIDTQYF	TGTGCCAGCAGTCCTCTCCTCCTACTAACCACCCCGACCATAGATACGCAGTATTTT
.	TRBV14	.	TRBJ2-1	CASSQERVSEQFF	TGTGCCAGCAGCCAAGAGAGGGTTAGTGAGCAGTTCTTC
.	TRBV19	TRBD2	TRBJ2-7	CASSIASGGSYEQYF	TGTGCCAGTAGTATTGCTAGCGGGGGCTCCTACGAGCAGTACTTC
.	TRBV6-5	.	TRBJ2-2	CASSYEGAGELFF	TGTGCCAGCAGTTACGAGGGGGCCGGGGAGCTGTTTTTT
once	TRBV6-6	.	TRBJ1-2	CASSPWPSYGYTF	TGTGCCAGCTCGCCCTGGCCATCCTATGGCTACACCTTC
.	TRBV9	TRBD2	TRBJ2-1	CASSVRLASSRYNEQFF	TGTGCCAGCAGCGTCCGACTAGCGTCAAGCAGGTACAATGAGCAGTTCTTC
.	TRBV30	TRBD1	TRBJ1-2	CAWTQDRDGGYTF	TGTGCCTGGACCCAAGACAGGGATGGGGGCTACACCTTC
.	TRBV18	TRBD2	TRBJ2-1	CASSGRPSGRWDEQFF	TGTGCCAGCTCAGGTCGTCCAAGCGGGAGGTGGGATGAGCAGTTCTTC
.	TRBV5-6	.	TRBJ1-6	CASSLSGGSYNSPLHF	TGTGCCAGCAGCTTATCGGGGGGCTCCTATAATTCACCCCTCCACTTT
.	TRBV7-2	TRBD1	TRBJ2-1	CASSSRSGTVIKQFF	TGTGCCAGCAGCTCCCGTTCCGGGACAGTCATAAAGCAGTTCTTC
.	TRBV5-1	.	TRBJ2-5	CASWEQGPETQYF	TGCGCCAGCTGGGAACAGGGCCCCGAGACCCAGTACTTC
.	TRBV2	.	TRBJ2-5	CASSEEETQYF	TGTGCCAGCAGTGAGGAGGAGACCCAGTACTTC
.	TRBV7-2	TRBD1	TRBJ2-7	CASSPRPGTGQYEQYF	TGTGCCAGCAGCCCCAGGCCCGGGACAGGACAATACGAGCAGTACTTC
.	TRBV7-8	TRBD1	TRBJ1-1	CASSIDRVGGTEAFF	TGTGCCAGCAGCATCGACAGGGTAGGCGGCACTGAAGCTTTCTTT
.	TRBV4-1	TRBD2	TRBJ2-3	CASSPLAGPTRYF	TGCGCCAGCAGCCCATTAGCGGGGCCCACGAGGTATTTT
.	TRBV7-7	TRBD2	TRBJ2-5	CASSLGGSGETQYF	TGTGCTAGCAGCTTGGGGGGGTCGGGGGAGACCCAGTACTTC
.	TRBV2	TRBD1	TRBJ2-5	CASSAQGAGETQYF	TGTGCCAGCAGTGCACAGGGGGCGGGAGAGACCCAGTACTTC
.	TRBV7-9	.	TRBJ2-1	CASSIYQTGEQFF	TGTGCCAGCAGCATATACCAAACAGGCGAGCAGTTCTTC
.	TRBV2	.	TRBJ1-2	CASRRGNYGYTF	TGTGCCAGCAGACGGGGTAACTATGGCTACACCTTC
.	TRBV4-1	.	TRBJ2-5	CASSQTAKEIQETQYF	TGCGCCAGCAGCCAAACCGCGAAGGAGATCCAAGAGACCCAGTACTTC
.	TRBV6-6	.	TRBJ2-3	CASGGDSTDTQYF	TGTGCCTCTGGAGGGGACAGCACAGATACGCAGTATTTT
.	TRBV19	.	TRBJ1-3	CASSTPEYNTIYF	TGTGCCAGTAGTACCCCGGAGTACAACACCATATATTTT
.	TRBV7-9	TRBD2	TRBJ2-1	CASSLWASGRAYEQFF	TGTGCCAGCAGCTTATGGGCTAGCGGGAGGGCTTATGAGCAGTTCTTC
.	TRBV5-3	.	TRBJ2-3	CARSLGQGTDTQYF	TGTGCCAGAAGCTTGGGACAGGGCACAGATACGCAGTATTTT
.	TRBV11-2	.	TRBJ1-2	CASRGGTGGAPSGYTF	TGTGCCAGCAGAGGGGGGACGGGGGGCGCTCCCTCTGGCTACACCTTC
.	TRBV30	.	TRBJ2-3	CAWSVLGQGGQYF	TGTGCCTGGAGTGTACTGGGGCAGGGTGGGCAGTATTTT
.	TRBV6-1	TRBD1	TRBJ1-2	CAILGQVNAYTF	TGTGCCATCCTGGGACAGGTTAACGCTTACACCTTC
.	TRBV7-2	.	TRBJ2-7	CASSPRRDEQYF	TGTGCCAGCAGCCCGAGGCGAGACGAGCAGTACTTC
.	TRBV7-2	.	TRBJ2-3	CASSLTRDTQYF	TGTGCCAGCAGCTTGACAAGAGATACGCAGTATTTT
.	TRBV6-1	TRBD1	TRBJ2-7	CASSDTGVISYEQYF	TGTGCCAGCAGTGATACAGGGGTAATCTCCTACGAGCAGTACTTC